Included here is one TCR beta chain sequence, with context. This receptor's antigen is unknown. No base quality values were provided; no much bigger clone lies one nucleotide off. The data were taken from a study of cytomegalovirus exposure and HLA in healthy donors (TCRdb year 2017). At the level of the whole study: An earlier analysis of 550 to 700 of the donors reported 250 to 350 Gb of sequence data and roughly 100 million unique TCR beta sequences from roughly 200 million T cells. An early release covering just under 650 HLA-typed donors comprised about 320 gigabases of sequencing data and some 79 million unique TCR sequences. Among the approximately 400 genotyped donors, around 81% belonged to the genetic ancestry cluster associated with self-reported Caucasian donors. The aim of the study was to test whether cataloging public T cell receptors could identify signatures of past pathogen exposure. Using immunosequencing, the study profiled T cell repertoires from 550 to 750 subjects and related those repertoires to cytomegalovirus serostatus. Along with the approximately 620-subject first cohort, a separate validation cohort of over 90 different subjects was used. The study combined high-throughput TCR immunosequencing, statistical association of individual TCRs with disease status, and machine learning to predict cytomegalovirus infection status. A later analysis re-examined previously published TCR beta repertoires from about 670 donors and added high-resolution HLA genotyping to investigate patterns of TCR occurrence. Rather than drawing on any new phenotypic data, the later analysis identified candidate immune exposures from TCR beta sequences and the way those sequences occurred across donors. In an earlier analysis of 500 to 650 of the donors, high-throughput TCR beta sequencing was used to judge whether each TCR beta V gene segment behaved as functional or pseudogenic. Alongside the repertoire data, information on donor age, sex, ethnicity and CMV serostatus was compiled. A later genetic analysis took genome-wide SNP genotypes for about three fifths of the 666 donors and used that subset as a discovery cohort. All discovery cohort repertoires had been generated using a single sequencing platform. Both class I and class II loci were covered by HLA typing, at four-digit resolution. The number of typed donors differed by locus: roughly 629-640 for A, B, C, DRB1 and DQB1; roughly 510 for DQA1; around 610 for DPA1; and around 450 for DPB1. A few DR-DQ haplotypes were treated as single units for association and clustering because of strong linkage in the cohort. On average, around 240,000 unique TCR beta nucleotide sequences were sequenced per donor among a few hundred genotyped donors of the cohort, with 15% to 20% of those sequences being non-productive.

The cohort was made up of 666 healthy bone marrow donors. At the time of sampling, every cohort member was nominally healthy, though immune exposures that went unrecorded were likely present. The donor was CMV seropositive and belonged to the group of 250 to 300 seropositive cohort members. A peripheral blood sample was collected from each donor, and TCR beta sequencing was performed on peripheral blood mononuclear cells. Genomic DNA was extracted from the blood cell samples with the Qiagen DNeasy Blood Extraction Kit. Counted from cysteine to phenylalanine, this CDR3 has 18 amino acids. CDR3 DNA is the only sequence kept; it has 54 bases, read in frame from the first base. The method behind the library was the immunoSEQ multiplex PCR assay. A mixture of 60 forward primers for TCR Vbeta segments and 13 reverse primers for TCR Jbeta segments was used in the multiplex PCR. The CDR3 region of rearranged TCR beta genes was amplified from genomic DNA with a multiplex PCR assay. On the Illumina HiSeq System, the amplified TCR beta libraries were sequenced as 87-base-pair reads. Turning to the authors' computational methods: In a later analysis, roughly 80 million unique TCR beta chains were counted across the 666 repertoires, and around 10 million of these chains were shared by at least two donors. To remove PCR and sequencing errors, raw reads were error-corrected and collapsed into unique sequences using a nearest-neighbor algorithm that merged closely related sequences. To assign V, D and J gene segments, CDR3 sequences were aligned to IMGT reference sequences. For a sequence to be retained, a match of at least six nucleotides to both a V gene segment and a J gene segment was required. A rearrangement was called productive if the CDR3 had no stop codons and remained in frame with V and J, and every other rearrangement was called non-productive. CDR3 was defined according to IMGT convention as the region running from the second conserved V-encoded cysteine to the conserved J-encoded phenylalanine. The earlier analysis of roughly 590 of the donors excluded any sequence lacking an unambiguous match to a single V gene segment. In an earlier analysis of approximately 560 of the donors, a V segment was called functional when productive rearrangements were above 56.7%, and segregating when the standard deviation between donors exceeded 5%. A statistical classification framework was built for diagnosing cytomegalovirus status from the catalog of TCR beta chain sequences. A later analysis assigned V and J genes by comparing TCR nucleotide sequences with IMGT/GENE-DB human TR gene sequences. A later analysis assigned CDR3 sequences and most-parsimonious VDJ recombination scenarios with the TCRdist pipeline. In a later analysis, each TCR beta chain was defined by its CDR3 amino acid sequence together with its V-gene family, and reads without a unique V-gene family were excluded. In a later analysis, fewer than 600 highly shared, low-generation-probability nucleotide sequences were removed to address suspected cross-contamination and a sequencing artifact. In a later analysis, a clonal expansion index for each public chain was calculated from normalized within-repertoire ranks of inferred template counts. In a later analysis, generation probabilities were computed with a VDJ recombination model fitted to out-of-frame rearrangements, and the resulting probabilities were checked against IGoR. Hypergeometric tests were used in a later analysis to score TCR-TCR, TCR-HLA and TCR-CMV co-occurrence, with a repertoire-size bias correction applied to the TCR pairs. To estimate false discovery rates, a later analysis permuted the HLA or CMV assignments 20 times. In a later analysis, co-occurring TCRs were grouped with DBSCAN, and TCRdist sequence similarity was added when clustering was performed within HLA-allele-positive subsets. Co-occurrence clustering excluded repertoires with fewer than 30,000 or more than 120,000 public chains, plus five with anomalous nucleotide sharing. TCRdb retrieved this table from immuneACCESS and kept in-frame rearrangements only. Not all clones are present; in checked studies, unresolved V genes account for under half, and no reason is known for the remainder. From that table come the V and J calls and clone size; the DNA was used to work out D and trimming. The sample records some 190,000 clones, about 84% of which are singletons. The leading ten clones occupy 13% to 15% of the sample.

Broad study findings and their caveats: A later analysis found that HLA-associated TCR beta chains were more clonally expanded and had lower generation probabilities than equally common non-associated chains. This cohort had only TCR beta chains sequenced, and the lack of alpha or paired-chain data limited which features could be detected. The study gave a list of more than 150 TCR beta chains associated with cytomegalovirus. At a false discovery rate of 0.05, a later analysis linked 15,000 to 20,000 TCR beta sequences to specific HLA alleles. A cluster of highly shared sequence variants was judged likely to be a technical artifact of the sequencing pipeline. Some IMGT-functional V segments, including TRBV6-2 and TRBV6-3, could not be distinguished by the 87-base-pair reads and were therefore excluded. Because HLA typing was unavailable for some donors at each locus, only the typed subset was used in association tests. Most CMV-associated TCR beta chains appeared to be HLA-restricted in a later analysis, and the HLA associations seemed to be driven largely by CMV exposure. In vitro tests confirmed that three of the cytomegalovirus-associated TCR beta chains recognize cytomegalovirus antigens. A further reported finding was that TCR beta sequences accurately predicted the HLA-A and HLA-B alleles for most subjects in the first cohort. Assigning TCR associations to individual alleles was difficult when HLA alleles, especially DR and DQ, strongly co-occurred. The authors suggested that the approach could potentially be generalized to other disease states and immunological phenotypes. Several of the top co-occurrence clusters appeared to be linked to parvovirus B19, influenza, CMV and Epstein-Barr virus, according to a later analysis. The only immune exposure information available for the cohort was CMV serostatus. Because counts were too low, around 17 rarely observed V segments, including chromosome 9 orphons, were left out of the earlier analysis of several hundred of the donors. In both the original and validation cohorts, the classifier was reported to diagnose cytomegalovirus status with high specificity and sensitivity. Most TCR sequences were observed very rarely across donors, whereas some public TCRs were present in many individuals. Roughly uniform sequencing depth across donors was assumed in presence/absence analyses, although this assumption may not hold. In a later analysis, TCR association rates were found to vary across HLA loci, with the most associated TCRs seen for DRB1 alleles and the fewest for HLA-C alleles. Linkage disequilibrium might explain the correlated functional status among segregating V segments, but an unknown experimental factor could not be excluded. An association between a missense DCLRE1C variant and V-gene and J-gene trimming of TCR beta chains was found in a later genetic analysis and replicated in an independent cohort. According to a later genetic analysis, donors in an Asian-associated ancestry cluster had fewer N-insertions in productive TCRs than the approximately 630-donor mean. In an earlier analysis of around 600 of the donors, most TCR beta V segments appeared in productive rearrangements about 90% or about 30% of the time, broadly matching IMGT annotations.

The rearrangement joined TRBV12-1 to TRBJ1-3; TRBD1, the table's D call, lacks a check against the DNA. TRBV12-1 is noted as a pseudogene. Sequenced input: PBMCs. The source is a woman aged 25 to 39 in good health and CMV-seropositive. For the CDR3, the sequence is CASSIPGVSCRSGNTIYF. The bases are TGTGCCAGCAGCATTCCAGGGGTCTCCTGCCGCTCTGGAAACACCATATATTTT.